A single sample is the source of the 15 T cell receptor beta chains below, sequenced in a study of shared clonotypes between healthy human individuals (dated by TCRdb to 2020 to 2022). Preparation of the library involved the immunoSEQ multiplex PCR assay. TCRdb took over this immuneACCESS table, retaining in-frame rearrangements with V and J assigned. Such tables are incomplete; in checked studies, under half of the missing clones stem from an unresolved V gene, and the remainder is unexplained. The sample has 1,100,000 or so clones on record, about 84% of them singletons. Approximately 0.52% of the sample is in the top ten clones. Sequencing was done on a sample of memory CD4+ T cells from PBMCs. According to the study, the label for this sample's cell subset or site signals: CD45RA-negative fraction. The receptors derive from a man younger than 35 in good health. Some clones in this sample may be carry-over from other donors' samples.

This chain connects TRBV2 to TRBJ1-1; D perhaps matches TRBD1 (5 bases). Per the germline V gene, CDR1 is SNHLY and CDR2 is FYNNEI. V lost 8 bases and J lost 5, with 15 bases in between. CDR3 size: 13 residues. The CDR3 nucleotides are TGTGCCAGCCAGCAGGGAGAGGATACTGAAGCTTTCTTT. Residues: CASQQGEDTEAFF.

V usage is TRBV5-4 and J usage is TRBJ2-1; 9 bases are shared with TRBD1. The CDR3 runs to 16 residues. Germline V CDR1 and CDR2: SGHNT, YYREEE (reference sequence). V lost 4 bases and J lost 10; bases outside the gene matches: 15. The CDR3 loop reads CASSLPPGQGTDEQFF. The CDR3 bases are TGTGCCAGCAGCCTGCCTCCGGGACAGGGAACGGACGAGCAGTTCTTC.

The chain employs TRBV4-1 and TRBJ2-5, with 13 positions matching TRBD2. CDR3 length equals 17 residues. Germline assignment: CDR1 MGHRA and CDR2 YSYEKL. V was clipped by 4 bases and J by 4 bases; unmatched bases: 9. CDR3 protein: CASSLGWTSGRAETQYF. Here the CDR3 DNA reads TGCGCCAGCAGCCTCGGATGGACTAGCGGGAGAGCAGAGACCCAGTACTTC.

The rearrangement joins TRBV7-2 to TRBJ1-4, with D uncertain. CDR3 size: 13 residues. The V gene lost 3 bases and the J gene lost 2 bases, with 4 bases spanning the gap. Germline lookup yields CDR1 SGHTA and CDR2 FQGNSA. CDR3 sequence: CASSFGTNEKLFF. CDR3 DNA: TGTGCCAGCAGCTTTGGGACTAATGAAAAACTGTTTTTT.

V is TRBV7-2 and J is TRBJ2-1; D is perhaps TRBD1 or TRBD2 (6 bases each). From germline, CDR1 is SGHTA and CDR2 FQGNSA. CDR3 length equals 14 residues. The V end was cut by 5 bases, the J end by 7 bases, with 15 bases between. As DNA, the CDR3 is TGTGCCAGCAGCCCGCCTACAGGGAGGAATGAGCAGTTCTTC. Encoded protein: CASSPPTGRNEQFF.

CDR3 sequence: CASSLAGAGTEAFF. The CDR3, as DNA: TGTGCCAGCAGCTTAGCAGGGGCGGGCACTGAAGCTTTCTTT. The chain has TRBV7-2 and TRBJ1-1; possibly TRBD1 for D (5 bases). CDR3 length: 14 residues. Trimming left V 0 bases short and J 4 bases short, with 9 bases between. CDR1 is SGHTA, CDR2 FQGNSA, per germline.

The genes are TRBV6-5 and TRBJ2-1; D gene unclear. Trimming stripped 0 bases from V and 10 bases from J, with 16 bases between. CDR3 size: 15 residues. From germline, CDR1 is MNHEY and CDR2 SVGAGI. The CDR3 coding sequence is TGTGCCAGCAGTTACTCCGCGGTCGGTGGCCAGGAGCAGTTCTTC. It encodes CASSYSAVGGQEQFF.

The chain joins TRBV28 to TRBJ1-1, with D possibly being TRBD1 (6 bases). The germline V gene encodes CDR1 MDHEN and CDR2 SYDVKM. This CDR3 comprises 14 residues. The germline V and J ends were trimmed by 6 bases and 7 bases, with 18 bases remaining between them. CDR3 protein: CASRISQGHHEAFF. CDR3 coding DNA: TGTGCCAGCAGGATAAGCCAGGGACACCATGAAGCTTTCTTT.

This clone came up once. The rearrangement joins TRBV6-6 to TRBJ1-5; 7 bases agree with TRBD1. The germline V gene has CDR1 MNHNY and CDR2 SVGAGI (reference sequence). Germline trimming cut 5 bases from V and 7 bases from J; bases unmatched to any gene: 8. This CDR3 is 14 amino acids long. DNA for the CDR3: TGTGCCAGCAGTCTTACAGGGGACACCCAGCCCCAGCATTTT. Protein sequence: CASSLTGDTQPQHF.

The chain links TRBV27 to TRBJ2-3; D is uncertain. CDR3 size: 16 residues. Germline CDR1 is MNHEY and CDR2 is SMNVEV (reference sequence). The V and J ends lost 5 bases and 1 base respectively, with 16 bases between them. The CDR3 region is CASSKGPTWGTDTQYF. The CDR3 coding sequence is TGTGCCAGCAGTAAAGGACCAACATGGGGCACAGATACGCAGTATTTT.

The chain is built from TRBV13 and TRBJ1-1; TRBD1 matches 10 bases. CDR3 length: 14 amino acids. V gave up 4 bases and J gave up 5 bases; unmatched junction bases: 4. Germline values: CDR1 PRHDT, CDR2 FYEKMQ (reference sequence). This chain's CDR3 is CASSSTGGSTEAFF. Here the CDR3 DNA reads TGTGCCAGCAGCTCGACAGGGGGCTCGACTGAAGCTTTCTTT.

Concerning this clone itself: Other DNA sequences of this sample code for an identical CDR3. The V call is TRBV2, the J call TRBJ1-2; TRBD1 might be the D (5 bases). This CDR3 has 13 residues. V lost 2 bases and J 4 bases, leaving 8 bases between the germline ends. Germline CDR1 and CDR2: SNHLY and FYNNEI. CDR3 DNA: TGTGCCAGCAGTGAACAGGGTGGCTATGGCTACACCTTC. Its translation: CASSEQGGYGYTF.

The gene calls are TRBV30 and TRBJ2-7; D assignment may be TRBD1 or TRBD2 (5 bases each). The germline V gene has CDR1 GTSNPN and CDR2 SVGIG (reference sequence). V was shortened by 5 bases and J by 3 bases, with 14 bases between the two germline ends. The CDR3 has 13 amino acids. The CDR3 sequence: CAWGTRAYYEQYF. The CDR3 coding sequence is TGTGCCTGGGGGACCCGGGCGTACTACGAGCAGTACTTC. Supplemented by reference TRBV30 and TRBJ2-7, the full variable domain reads SQTIHQWPATLVQPVGSPLSLECTVEGTSNPNLYWYRQAAGRGLQLLFYSVGIGQISSEVPQNLSASRPQDRQFILSSKKLLLSDSGFYLCAWGTRAYYEQYFGPGTRLTVT.

On this clone itself: Different DNA sequences within this sample yield the same CDR3. V and J are TRBV9 and TRBJ1-1; no reliable D call. Per germline, CDR1 SGDLS and CDR2 YYNGEE. V was shortened by 0 bases and J by 2 bases, with 5 bases between the two germline ends. This CDR3 comprises 13 residues. The DNA of the CDR3 is TGTGCCAGCAGCGTAGCCCTCAACACTGAAGCTTTCTTT. It yields the protein CASSVALNTEAFF.

The chain uses TRBV5-1 and TRBJ2-7, with D perhaps being TRBD1 or TRBD2 (5 bases each). The CDR3 has 16 amino acids. Per the germline V gene, CDR1 is SGHRS and CDR2 is YFSETQ. With 1 base removed from V and 5 bases from J, the gap between germline ends came to 19 bases. The CDR3 sequence: CASSLNGQGVGHEQYF. CDR3 sequence (DNA): TGCGCCAGCAGCTTGAATGGTCAGGGAGTCGGCCACGAGCAGTACTTC.